The clone carrying this T cell receptor beta chain came up many times. The data are from a study of low-dose radiotherapy and immunotherapy resistance in tumors. Whole-study context: Participants in Cohort 1 were administered 0.5 Gy per fraction at 2-week intervals, to a cumulative dose of 6.5 Gy.

The time point: before trial treatment. All of the donors were given nivolumab, ipilimumab, aspirin, low-dose cyclophosphamide and low-dose radiotherapy as part of RACIN, a single-arm trial. This CDR3 is 16 amino acids long. The germline V gene encodes CDR1 MDHEN and CDR2 SYDVKM. The V and J ends lost 3 bases and 2 bases respectively, with 11 bases between them. cDNA synthesis used a TRAV/TRBV-specific primer set for both chains. The authors ran around 18 PCR cycles to amplify TCRs with a constant-region primer and V-primer adapter. Following isolation, mRNA was amplified via in vitro transcription. One entry per CDR3 protein, called by TCRdb with MiXCR from the reads. The sample lists about 64,000 distinct CDR3 sequences, about 26% seen once, with under 7% in the top ten.

This specimen was PBMCs, taken before treatment. J is TRBJ2-6 and V is TRBV28; D remains unclear. The TCR sequence derives from a male donor with rectosigmoid adenocarcinoma. The CDR3 protein is CASSLGLGAGANVLTF. DNA for the CDR3: TGTGCCAGCAGTTTGGGCCTAGGAGCTGGGGCCAACGTCCTGACTTTC.